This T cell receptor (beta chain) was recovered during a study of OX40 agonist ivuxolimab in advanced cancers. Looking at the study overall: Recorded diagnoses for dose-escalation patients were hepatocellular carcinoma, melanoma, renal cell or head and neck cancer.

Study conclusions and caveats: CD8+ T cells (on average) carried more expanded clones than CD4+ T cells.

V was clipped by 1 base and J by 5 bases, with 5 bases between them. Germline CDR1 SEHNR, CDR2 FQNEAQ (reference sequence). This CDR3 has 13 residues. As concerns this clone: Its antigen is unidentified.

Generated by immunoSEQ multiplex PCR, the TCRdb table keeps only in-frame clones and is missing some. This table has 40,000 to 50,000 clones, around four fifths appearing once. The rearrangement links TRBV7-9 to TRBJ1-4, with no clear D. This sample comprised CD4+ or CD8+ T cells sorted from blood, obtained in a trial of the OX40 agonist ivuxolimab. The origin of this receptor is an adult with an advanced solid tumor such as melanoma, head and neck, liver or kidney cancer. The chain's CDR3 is CASSLGPNEKLFF. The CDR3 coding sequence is TGTGCCAGCAGCTTAGGACCGAATGAAAAACTGTTTTTT. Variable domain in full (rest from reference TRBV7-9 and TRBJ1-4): DTGVSQNPRHKITKRGQNVTFRCDPISEHNRLYWYRQTLGQGPEFLTYFQNEAQLEKSRLLSDRFSAERPKGSFSTLEIQRTEQGDSAMYLCASSLGPNEKLFFGSGTQLSVL.